The rows below give T cell receptor beta chains drawn from one sample of a study of blood T cell repertoires in COVID-19. This table comes from immunoSEQ multiplex PCR, and its TCRdb copy is limited to in-frame clones, with some not included. The sample has 100,000 to 110,000 clones, 85% seen once; the top ten hold roughly 13%. Sequencing was done on a sample of peripheral blood. All receptors come from a human donor in a cohort sampled during active COVID-19. Each CDR3 is given without its conserved first and last residue.

V	CDR3
TRBV7-9	ASSLTGTGGMSTYGYT
TRBV11-2	ASSLFNFPEQY
TRBV2	ASSVAGGFYEQY
TRBV5-6	ASRRAGVSTDTQY
TRBV20-1	SVRGANIQY
TRBV5-5	ASSLFGTANEKLF
TRBV7-2	ASSLGLVASNEQF
TRBV10-3	AISGQNSYEQY
TRBV2	ASSEQGQLSNQPQH
TRBV2	ASVLLAGGYEQY
TRBV6-5	ASRAVPSGNTIY
TRBV9	ASNRGGSTYNEQF
TRBV11-2	ASSSRQHTDTQY
TRBV10-3	AISGTPNSPLH
TRBV27	ASSRTVSNTGELF
TRBV7-6	ASSLASGPGELF
TRBV5-1	ASPVGMDRESHEQY
TRBV7-2	ASSLVGGTTGELF
TRBV27	ASSLAGRGTDTQY
TRBV7-2	ASSLVGTVGSYEQY
TRBV19	ASSSPRQGANEQF
TRBV5-1	ASSLAIPGTGVPYEQY
TRBV18	ASSPQNTDTQY
TRBV5-6	ASRIRLAGYNEQF